These 16 T cell receptor beta chains were all obtained from the same sample, sequenced in a study of identical twins (dated by TCRdb to between 2015 and 2016). The receptor library was made with 5' RACE. The sequencing machine was an Illumina HiSeq 2000. TCRdb itself trimmed the public reads at Q25 with fastp, ran MiXCR and retained productive beta chains. Each entry is one CDR3 protein sequence, shown with its most common DNA and genes. The sample table contains some 600,000 distinct CDR3 sequences; only one count was recorded for less than 9% of them. The leading ten clones occupy roughly 1.6% of the sample. Another study also made use of these data, one on yellow fever vaccine responses in identical twins.

The sequenced material came from PBMCs. The source of these receptors is a woman aged 18 to 35 in good health.

The chain uses TRBV3-1 and TRBJ2-1, with D unclear. Germline V gene data show CDR1 as LGHDT and CDR2 as YNNKEL (reference sequence). The V end was cut by 4 bases, the J end by 2 bases, with 12 bases between. This CDR3 has 15 residues. The CDR3 reads CASSLGSLTYNEQFF. The CDR3 region has the DNA TGTGCCAGCAGCCTAGGAAGCCTGACCTACAATGAGCAGTTCTTC.

The CDR3 spells CAILDITSGGETQYF. CDR3 nucleotide sequence: TGTGCCATCCTGGATATAACTAGCGGGGGAGAGACCCAGTACTTC. The chain employs TRBV10-3 and TRBJ2-5, with 11 nucleotides matching TRBD2. V was clipped by 8 bases and J by 4 bases; unmatched bases: 9. The CDR3 length is 15 residues. Germline CDR1 is ENHRY and CDR2 is SYGVKD.

This clonotype was picked up a small number of times. The V gene is TRBV2, the J gene TRBJ1-3; D remains unclear. V lost 4 bases and J lost 2, with 12 bases in between. Per germline, CDR1 SNHLY and CDR2 FYNNEI. The length of the CDR3 is 15 residues. The CDR3 nucleotides are TGTGCCAGCAGTGGTGGGCAGGCAGCTGGAAACACCATATATTTT. Residues: CASSGGQAAGNTIYF.

The CDR3 spells CATSSYGTEQFF. CDR3 DNA sequence: TGTGCCACCAGCAGCTATGGGACCGAGCAGTTCTTC. V and J are TRBV15 and TRBJ2-1; D is possibly TRBD1 or TRBD2 (5 bases each). Germline V gives CDR1 LNHNV, CDR2 YYDKDF (reference sequence). The CDR3 has 12 residues. V lost 3 bases to trimming and J lost 10 bases, with 10 bases between them. Full variable domain (rest looked up from reference TRBV15 and TRBJ2-1): DAMVIQNPRYQVTQFGKPVTLSCSQTLNHNVMYWYQQKSSQAPKLLFHYYDKDFNNEADTPDNFQSRRPNTSFCFLDIRSPGLGDTAMYLCATSSYGTEQFFGPGTRLTVL.

The chain is built from TRBV9 and TRBJ2-1; D is uncertain. The CDR3 length is 14 residues. Germline assignment: CDR1 SGDLS and CDR2 YYNGEE. V lost 0 bases and J lost 8, with 12 bases in between. CDR3 sequence (DNA): TGTGCCAGCAGCGTAGGTCTAGAGTCCTATGAGCAGTTCTTC. Residues: CASSVGLESYEQFF.

The gene calls are TRBV20-1 and TRBJ2-1; 7 nucleotides agree with TRBD1. J gave up 12 bases and V 3 bases, and 11 bases lay outside the gene matches. Germline CDR1 DFQATT, CDR2 SNEGSKA (reference sequence). The CDR3 covers 13 residues. CDR3 DNA: TGCAGTGCTAGTGGACAGGAACCGGCTGGGCAGTTCTTC. Protein product: CSASGQEPAGQFF.

This clonotype was seen a handful of times. This chain connects TRBV19 to TRBJ2-4; D gene uncertain. CDR1 and CDR2 from the germline V gene are LNHDA and SQIVND (reference sequence). Deletions cut 3 bases from V and 0 bases from J, with 12 bases between. CDR3 length: 16 residues. This CDR3 reads CASSILNNLAKNIQYF. DNA for the CDR3: TGTGCCAGTAGTATCCTGAACAATCTAGCCAAAAACATTCAGTACTTC.

This clonotype came up a few times. The chain joins TRBV7-9 to TRBJ2-5; D gene ambiguous. The CDR3 length is 13 residues. Germline values: CDR1 SEHNR, CDR2 FQNEAQ (reference sequence). The V end was cut by 2 bases, the J end by 4 bases, with 8 bases between. The CDR3 region is CASSLYSRETQYF. DNA of the CDR3: TGTGCCAGCAGCTTATACAGCCGAGAGACCCAGTACTTC.

This clonotype has just a few counts. V gene TRBV12-3 or TRBV12-4 combines with J gene TRBJ2-7; D is tentatively TRBD1 or TRBD2 (5 bases each). Deletions cut 3 bases from V and 1 base from J, with 13 bases between. The CDR3 is 15 residues long. CDR3 DNA: TGTGCCAGCAGTTTGGGACCCCCTAGTTCCTACGAGCAGTACTTC. It translates to CASSLGPPSSYEQYF.

The chain carries TRBV11-2 and TRBJ2-7; a possible D gene is TRBD1 (5 bases). This CDR3 is built from 15 residues. Deletions cut 4 bases from V and 1 base from J, with 14 bases between. Germline V gives CDR1 SGHAT, CDR2 FQNNGV. CDR3 bases: TGTGCCAGCAGCTCTGGGGCAGACCCTTCCTACGAGCAGTACGTC. It yields the protein CASSSGADPSYEQYV.

The chain is built from TRBV10-3 and TRBJ2-3; tentatively, D is TRBD1 (5 bases). Deletions cut 2 bases from V and 5 bases from J, with 8 bases between. Germline lookup yields CDR1 ENHRY and CDR2 SYGVKD. The CDR3 loop spans 13 amino acids. CDR3 sequence (DNA): TGTGCCATCAGTGAGGGGGCTGGAGATACGCAGTATTTT. It codes for CAISEGAGDTQYF.

This clonotype was recorded a few times. The chain recombines TRBV6-2 or TRBV6-3 with TRBJ2-1; 7 nucleotides agree with TRBD2. Per germline, CDR1 MNHEY and CDR2 SVGEGT. Trimming took 8 bases from V and 4 from J; bases not matched to a gene: 17. The CDR3 is made up of 17 amino acids. CDR3: CASSTAGVSREYNEQFF. DNA of the CDR3: TGTGCCAGCTCGACGGCGGGAGTGTCTAGGGAGTACAATGAGCAGTTCTTC.

The table lists this clonotype with a few counts. The CDR3, as DNA: TGTGCCAGCAGTAGGGGTGGTCAGAATGAAAAACTGTTTTTT. Its protein is CASSRGGQNEKLFF. This rearrangement joins TRBV12-3 or TRBV12-4 to TRBJ1-4; D perhaps matches TRBD1 (5 bases). The CDR3 loop spans 14 amino acids. Trimming removed 5 bases from V and 5 bases from J, with 12 bases in between.

This clonotype was recorded many times. The chain has TRBV5-1 and TRBJ1-2; maybe TRBD1 (6 bases). CDR1 SGHRS and CDR2 YFSETQ come from the germline V gene. Trimming pared 0 bases from V and 2 bases from J, leaving 8 bases between. This CDR3 is built from 14 residues. In DNA, the CDR3 is TGCGCCAGCAGCTTGGGGACAGTCAACTATGGCTACACCTTC. It encodes CASSLGTVNYGYTF.

The chain has TRBV11-3 and TRBJ1-1; D uncertain. Germline CDR1 is SGHNT and CDR2 is YENEEA. V lost 3 bases and J 0 bases, leaving 5 bases between the germline ends. The CDR3 contains 13 residues. CDR3 nucleotide sequence: TGTGCCAGCAGCTTCGCCATGAACACTGAAGCTTTCTTT. Translating gives CASSFAMNTEAFF.

The chain is built from TRBV10-3 and TRBJ1-1, with a possible D match to TRBD1 (5 bases). V was cut by 0 bases and J by 2 bases, with 13 bases left in between. This CDR3 contains 16 residues. CDR1 ENHRY and CDR2 SYGVKD come from the germline V gene. The CDR3 nucleotides are TGTGCCATCAGTGAGTCGTTGGCGGGGCCCAACACTGAAGCTTTCTTT. This gives the protein CAISESLAGPNTEAFF.